These 8 T cell receptor beta chains came from one sample sequenced in a study of T cells after yellow fever vaccination. TCRdb ran MiXCR on the 5' RACE reads and lists one entry per CDR3 protein. The data hold roughly 250,000 distinct CDR3 sequences, with about an eighth observed a single time. Sequencing was performed on CD4+ T cells sorted from PBMCs, taken 45 days after the yellow fever booster vaccination. These TCRs come from a man younger than 45 who received the YFV17D yellow fever vaccine.

This clonotype has ten or more counts. The chain carries TRBV5-1 and TRBJ2-1; D remains unclear. V lost 0 bases and J 3 bases, leaving 1 base between the germline ends. The germline gives CDR1 SGHRS, CDR2 YFSETQ. The CDR3 runs 12 residues. CDR3 loop: CASSLDYNEQFF. The CDR3 nucleotides read TGCGCCAGCAGCTTGGACTACAATGAGCAGTTCTTC. Full variable domain (outside the CDR3, taken from reference TRBV5-1 and TRBJ2-1): KAGVTQTPRYLIKTRGQQVTLSCSPISGHRSVSWYQQTPGQGLQFLFEYFSETQRNKGNFPGRFSGRQFSNSRSEMNVSTLELGDSALYLCASSLDYNEQFFGPGTRLTVL.

This clonotype was found a few times. The chain has TRBV5-1 and TRBJ2-5; no clear D. The CDR3 is made up of 14 amino acids. The germline gives CDR1 SGHRS, CDR2 YFSETQ. Trimming took 0 bases from V and 5 from J, leaving 11 bases between them. DNA for the CDR3: TGCGCCAGCAGCTTGGGGCCAACCGAGGAGACCCAGTACTTC. Residues: CASSLGPTEETQYF.

The rearrangement uses TRBV20-1 and TRBJ2-5; D gene uncertain. The ends were cut back, 3 bases at V and 5 bases at J, with 13 bases in the middle. This CDR3 has 13 amino acids. Germline V gene sequence: CDR1 DFQATT, CDR2 SNEGSKA (reference sequence). The CDR3 coding sequence is TGCAGTGCTAGCCCCCCCGTCTCGGAGACCCAGTACTTC. The encoded protein is CSASPPVSETQYF.

In its sample, this clonotype was seen a few times. The CDR3 reads CSARPRYSNQPQHF. The CDR3 DNA is TGCAGTGCTAGGCCTAGATATAGCAATCAGCCCCAGCATTTT. The chain is built from TRBV20-1 and TRBJ1-5, with D uncertain. Germline V gene data show CDR1 as DFQATT and CDR2 as SNEGSKA (reference sequence). The V gene lost 3 bases and the J gene lost 0 bases, with 9 bases spanning the gap. The CDR3 covers 14 residues.

This clonotype was seen only a few times. The CDR3 spells CASSPDGYNEQFF. CDR3 nucleotides: TGTGCCAGCAGCCCGGACGGCTACAATGAGCAGTTCTTC. The gene calls are TRBV5-5 and TRBJ2-1; D gene ambiguous. V was trimmed by 4 bases and J by 3 bases, leaving 8 bases between them. The CDR3 contains 13 residues. In germline, CDR1 is SGHKS, CDR2 YYEKEE (reference sequence).

The chain combines TRBV9 with TRBJ2-2; D remains unclear. Germline V gene lookup returns CDR1 SGDLS and CDR2 YYNGEE. Trimming took 6 bases from V and 6 from J, leaving 21 bases between them. This CDR3 is built from 16 residues. CDR3 loop: CASTPRSPATPGELFF. For the CDR3, the DNA is TGTGCCAGCACCCCCAGGAGCCCGGCGACTCCCGGGGAGCTGTTTTTT. Using reference TRBV9 and TRBJ2-2 for the parts outside the CDR3, the full variable domain is DSGVTQTPKHLITATGQRVTLRCSPRSGDLSVYWYQQSLDQGLQFLIQYYNGEERAKGNILERFSAQQFPDLHSELNLSSLELGDSALYFCASTPRSPATPGELFFGEGSRLTVL.

J is TRBJ2-1 and V is TRBV6-4; 7 nucleotides align to TRBD2. The CDR3 covers 13 residues. Trimming at V came to 3 bases and at J to 9 bases, leaving 5 bases not matched to a gene. CDR1 and CDR2 (germline): MRHNA, SNTAGT. CDR3 in amino acids: CASSEIAGVEQFF. The CDR3 DNA follows: TGTGCCAGCAGTGAAATAGCGGGCGTTGAGCAGTTCTTC.

The sample holds many counts of this clonotype. The chain employs TRBV7-9 and TRBJ2-1, with 9 bases that match TRBD2. V was pared by 0 bases and J by 4 bases, with 1 base of the junction left unmatched. Germline V CDR1 and CDR2: SEHNR, FQNEAQ (reference sequence). The CDR3 is made up of 15 amino acids. CDR3 DNA: TGTGCCAGCAGCTTAGCGGCGGGGGGGTACAATGAGCAGTTCTTC. Its translation: CASSLAAGGYNEQFF.